This TCR beta chain is from a study of regulatory and conventional T cells in breast cancer. This clonotype was seen only once. No conserved phenylalanine or tryptophan ends this CDR3, so it is likely a read error. The CDR3 covers 13 residues. The germline V and J ends were trimmed by 1 base and 1 base, with 4 bases remaining between them. CDR1 and CDR2 from the germline V gene are LNHDA and SQIVND (reference sequence). TCRdb redid the calling of the PCR reads with MiXCR, one entry per CDR3 protein. The sample lists some 16,000 distinct CDR3 sequences, 25% to 40% occurring once. Sequencing was done on a sample of conventional T cells from blood. The V gene is TRBV19, the J gene TRBJ1-1; D unresolved. The sequence derives from a female donor in good health. CDR3 in DNA: TGTGCCAGTAGTATAGTCGCGAACACTGAAGCTTTCTAT. It translates to CASSIVANTEAFY.